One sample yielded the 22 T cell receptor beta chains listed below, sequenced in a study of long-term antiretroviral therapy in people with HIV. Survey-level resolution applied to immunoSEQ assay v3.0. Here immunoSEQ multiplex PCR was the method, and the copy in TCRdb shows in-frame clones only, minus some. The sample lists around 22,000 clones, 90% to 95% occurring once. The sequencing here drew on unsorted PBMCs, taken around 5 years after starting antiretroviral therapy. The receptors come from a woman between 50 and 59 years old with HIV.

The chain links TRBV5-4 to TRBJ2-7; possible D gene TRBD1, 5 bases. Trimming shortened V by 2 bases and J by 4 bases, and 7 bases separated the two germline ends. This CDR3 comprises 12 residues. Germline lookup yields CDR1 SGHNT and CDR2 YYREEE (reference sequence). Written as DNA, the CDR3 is TGTGCCAGCAGCTTTCAGGGATACGAGCAGTACTTC. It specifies CASSFQGYEQYF.

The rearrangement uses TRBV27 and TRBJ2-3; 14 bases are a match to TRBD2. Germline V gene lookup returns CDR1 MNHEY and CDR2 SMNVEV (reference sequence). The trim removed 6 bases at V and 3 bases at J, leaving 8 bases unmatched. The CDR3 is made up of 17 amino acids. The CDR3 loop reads CASSLLGTSGRTDTQYF. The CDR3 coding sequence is TGTGCCAGCAGCCTATTGGGGACTAGCGGGAGAACAGATACGCAGTATTTT.

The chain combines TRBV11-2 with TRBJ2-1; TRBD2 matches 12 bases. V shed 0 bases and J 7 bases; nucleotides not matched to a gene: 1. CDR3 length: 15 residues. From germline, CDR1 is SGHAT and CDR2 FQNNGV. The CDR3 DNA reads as TGTGCCAGCAGCTTAGAACTAGCGGGAGGTAATGAGCAGTTCTTC. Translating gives CASSLELAGGNEQFF.

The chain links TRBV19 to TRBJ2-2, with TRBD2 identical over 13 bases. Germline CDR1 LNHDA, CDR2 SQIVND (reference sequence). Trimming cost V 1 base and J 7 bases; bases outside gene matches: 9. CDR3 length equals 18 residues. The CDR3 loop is CASSIGRGLAGVRGELFF. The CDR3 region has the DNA TGTGCCAGTAGTATAGGTAGAGGACTAGCGGGAGTGCGCGGGGAGCTGTTTTTT.

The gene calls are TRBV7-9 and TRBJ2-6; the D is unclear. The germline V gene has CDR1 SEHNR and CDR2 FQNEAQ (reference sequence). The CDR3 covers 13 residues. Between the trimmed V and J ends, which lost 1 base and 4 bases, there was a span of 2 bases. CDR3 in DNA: TGTGCCAGCAGCTTAGGAGGGGCCAACGTCCTGACTTTC. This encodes CASSLGGANVLTF.

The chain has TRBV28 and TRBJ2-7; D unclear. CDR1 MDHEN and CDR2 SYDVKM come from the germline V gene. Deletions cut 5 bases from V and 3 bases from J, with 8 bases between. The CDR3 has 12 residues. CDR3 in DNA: TGTGCCAGCAGTACGACTTACTACGAGCAGTACTTC. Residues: CASSTTYYEQYF.

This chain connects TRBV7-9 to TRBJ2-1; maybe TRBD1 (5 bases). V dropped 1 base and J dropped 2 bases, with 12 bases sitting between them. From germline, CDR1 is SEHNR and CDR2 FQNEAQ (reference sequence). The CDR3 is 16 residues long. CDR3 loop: CASSLVEWGPYNEQFF. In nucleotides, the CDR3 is TGTGCCAGCAGCTTAGTTGAATGGGGCCCCTACAATGAGCAGTTCTTC.

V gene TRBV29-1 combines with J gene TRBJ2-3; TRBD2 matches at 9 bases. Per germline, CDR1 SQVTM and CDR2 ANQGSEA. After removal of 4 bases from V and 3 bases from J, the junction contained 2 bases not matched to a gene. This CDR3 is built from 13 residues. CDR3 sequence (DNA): TGCAGCGTTGTTAGCGGGAGAACAGATACGCAGTATTTT. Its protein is CSVVSGRTDTQYF.

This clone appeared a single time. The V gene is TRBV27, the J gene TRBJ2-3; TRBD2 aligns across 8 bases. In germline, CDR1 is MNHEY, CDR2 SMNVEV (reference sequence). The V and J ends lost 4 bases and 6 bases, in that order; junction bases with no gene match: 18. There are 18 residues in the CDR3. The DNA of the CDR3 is TGTGCCAGCAGTTCTAACCACATGGCGGGAGGCCCCCTGGATACGCAGTATTTT. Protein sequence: CASSSNHMAGGPLDTQYF.

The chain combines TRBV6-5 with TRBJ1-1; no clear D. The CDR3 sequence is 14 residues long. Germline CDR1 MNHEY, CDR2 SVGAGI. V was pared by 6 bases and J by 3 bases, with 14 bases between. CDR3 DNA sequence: TGTGCCAGCAGGAATGGGGTTGGGGACACTGAAGCTTTCTTT. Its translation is CASRNGVGDTEAFF.

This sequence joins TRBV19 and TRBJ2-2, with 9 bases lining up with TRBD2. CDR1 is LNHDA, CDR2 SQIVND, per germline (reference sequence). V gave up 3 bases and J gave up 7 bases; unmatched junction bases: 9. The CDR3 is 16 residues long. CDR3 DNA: TGTGCCAGTAGTATTAACGGGGGACTAGCCTACGGGGAGCTGTTTTTT. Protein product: CASSINGGLAYGELFF.

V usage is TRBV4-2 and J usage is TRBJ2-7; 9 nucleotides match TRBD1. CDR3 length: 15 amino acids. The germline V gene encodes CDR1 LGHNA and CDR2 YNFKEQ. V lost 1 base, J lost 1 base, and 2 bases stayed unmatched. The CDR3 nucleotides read TGTGCCAGCAGCCAAGCCGGGACAGGGTCCTACGAGCAGTACTTC. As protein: CASSQAGTGSYEQYF.

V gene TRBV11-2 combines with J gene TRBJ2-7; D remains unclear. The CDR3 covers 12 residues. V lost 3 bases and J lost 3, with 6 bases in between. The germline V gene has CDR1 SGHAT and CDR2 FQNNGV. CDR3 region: CASSFVGYEQYF. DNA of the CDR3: TGTGCCAGCAGCTTCGTAGGCTACGAGCAGTACTTC.

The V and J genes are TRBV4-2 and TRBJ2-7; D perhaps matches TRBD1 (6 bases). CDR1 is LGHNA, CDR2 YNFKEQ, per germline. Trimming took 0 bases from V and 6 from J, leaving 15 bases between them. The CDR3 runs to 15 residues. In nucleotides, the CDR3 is TGTGCCAGCAGCCAAGAGTTGCAGGGGCTACGCGAGCAGTACTTC. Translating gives CASSQELQGLREQYF.

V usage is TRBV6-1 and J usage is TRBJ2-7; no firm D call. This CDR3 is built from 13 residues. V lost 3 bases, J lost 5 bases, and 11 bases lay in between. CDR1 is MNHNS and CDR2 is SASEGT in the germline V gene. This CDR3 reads CASSDGAGHEQYF. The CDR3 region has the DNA TGTGCCAGCAGTGATGGCGCAGGTCACGAGCAGTACTTC.

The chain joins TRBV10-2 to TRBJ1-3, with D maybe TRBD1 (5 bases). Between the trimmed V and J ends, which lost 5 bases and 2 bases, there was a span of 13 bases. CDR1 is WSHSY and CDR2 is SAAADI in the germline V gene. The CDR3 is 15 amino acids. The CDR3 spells CASSPPQGAGNTIYF. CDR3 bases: TGCGCCAGCAGTCCGCCCCAGGGTGCTGGAAACACCATATATTTT.

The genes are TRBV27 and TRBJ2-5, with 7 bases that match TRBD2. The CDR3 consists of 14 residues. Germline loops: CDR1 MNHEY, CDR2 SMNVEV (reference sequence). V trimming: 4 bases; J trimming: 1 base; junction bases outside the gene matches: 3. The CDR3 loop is CASSSSGGQETQYF. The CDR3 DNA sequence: TGTGCCAGCAGTTCTAGCGGCGGCCAAGAGACCCAGTACTTC.

The CDR3 DNA is TGTGCCTGGAGTGTCCTCGGACAGGGCGAGCAGTACTTC. Its translation is CAWSVLGQGEQYF. The rearrangement joins TRBV30 to TRBJ2-7, with 8 bases identical to TRBD1. This CDR3 has 13 amino acids. From germline, CDR1 is GTSNPN and CDR2 SVGIG (reference sequence). V gave up 0 bases and J gave up 6 bases; unmatched junction bases: 4.

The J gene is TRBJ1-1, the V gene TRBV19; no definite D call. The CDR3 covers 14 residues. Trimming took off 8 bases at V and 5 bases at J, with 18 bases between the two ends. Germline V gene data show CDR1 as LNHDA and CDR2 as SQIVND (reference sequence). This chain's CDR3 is CASVPGYGGTEAFF. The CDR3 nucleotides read TGTGCCAGTGTCCCGGGATATGGTGGGACTGAAGCTTTCTTT.

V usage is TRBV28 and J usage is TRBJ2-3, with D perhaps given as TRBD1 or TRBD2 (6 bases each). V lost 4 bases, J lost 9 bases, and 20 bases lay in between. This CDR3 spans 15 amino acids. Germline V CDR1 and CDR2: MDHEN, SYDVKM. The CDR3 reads CASSSPGTPGGTQYF. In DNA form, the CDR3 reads TGTGCCAGCAGTTCCCCCGGGACCCCCGGGGGCACGCAGTATTTT.

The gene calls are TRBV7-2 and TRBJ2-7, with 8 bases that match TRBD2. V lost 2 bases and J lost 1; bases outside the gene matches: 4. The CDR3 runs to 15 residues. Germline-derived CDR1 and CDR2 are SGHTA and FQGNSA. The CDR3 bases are TGTGCCAGCAGCTTATGGGCGGGAGGATCCTACGAGCAGTACTTC. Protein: CASSLWAGGSYEQYF.

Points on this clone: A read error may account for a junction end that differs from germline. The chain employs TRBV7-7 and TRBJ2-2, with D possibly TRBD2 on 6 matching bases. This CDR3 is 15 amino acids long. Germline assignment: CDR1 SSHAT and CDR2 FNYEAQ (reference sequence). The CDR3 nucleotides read TGTGCTAGCAGCTTAGCCGGGAGCTTTGGCGGGGAGCTGTTTTTT. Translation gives CASSLAGSFGGELFF.